The table lists the clone carrying this T cell receptor beta chain with a few counts. Libraries for TCRalpha and TCRbeta carried sample barcodes and unique molecular identifiers via 5'RACE. TCRdb called the 5' RACE reads again in MiXCR, with one record for every CDR3 protein. The sample holds 500,000 to 600,000 distinct CDR3 sequences; under 20% are singletons and the top ten take about 12%. The CDR3 is 14 amino acids. V gave up 3 bases and J gave up 1 base, with 9 bases separating them. CDR1 and CDR2 (germline): KGHSH, LQKENI. This specimen belongs to a study of T-cell memory formation after mild COVID-19.

The origin of this receptor is an adult woman who had mild COVID-19 (a few samples of this study predate the infection). Cell type and time point are not known. The chain couples TRBV18 to TRBJ2-5; TRBD2 might be the D (5 bases). Input material: PBMCs or a T cell subset sorted from them (not recorded which). CDR3 region: CASSPTTLQETQYF. The CDR3 DNA reads TGTGCCAGCTCACCGACTACTCTCCAAGAGACCCAGTACTTC.